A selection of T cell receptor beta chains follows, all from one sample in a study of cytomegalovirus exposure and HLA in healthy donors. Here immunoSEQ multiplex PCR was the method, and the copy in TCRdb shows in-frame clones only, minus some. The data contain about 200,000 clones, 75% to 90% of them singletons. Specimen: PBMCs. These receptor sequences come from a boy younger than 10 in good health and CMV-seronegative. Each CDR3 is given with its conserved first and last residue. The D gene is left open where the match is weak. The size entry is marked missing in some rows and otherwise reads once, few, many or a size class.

CDR3 DNA: TGTGCCAGCAGTACCTGGGGGGAGAACACTGAAGCTTTCTTT
CDR3 protein: CASSTWGENTEAFF
D gene: .
J gene: TRBJ1-1
V gene: TRBV27
clone size: .

CDR3 DNA: TGCGCCAGCAGCCAAGGATGGACAGCCAATCAGCCCCAGCATTTT
CDR3 protein: CASSQGWTANQPQHF
D gene: .
J gene: TRBJ1-5
V gene: TRBV4-1
clone size: .

CDR3 DNA: TGTGCCAGCAGTGAGGGGGGAGGGATCTCCTACGAGCAGTACTTC
CDR3 protein: CASSEGGGISYEQYF
D gene: TRBD2
J gene: TRBJ2-7
V gene: TRBV6-1
clone size: .

CDR3 DNA: TGTGCCAGTAGTTCTATGAATAGCGGGAGGGCCGCGGATACGCAGTATTTT
CDR3 protein: CASSSMNSGRAADTQYF
D gene: TRBD2
J gene: TRBJ2-3
V gene: TRBV19
clone size: .

CDR3 DNA: TGTGCCAGCAGCTTGTCCGGGGGTTTATGGTACGAGCAGTACTTC
CDR3 protein: CASSLSGGLWYEQYF
D gene: .
J gene: TRBJ2-7
V gene: TRBV7-2
clone size: .

CDR3 DNA: TGTGCCAGCAGTTTTCGCTACGAGCAGTACTTC
CDR3 protein: CASSFRYEQYF
D gene: .
J gene: TRBJ2-7
V gene: TRBV28
clone size: .

CDR3 DNA: TGTGCCAGCAGTCCGACCGGGGTTCACAATGAGCAGTTCTTC
CDR3 protein: CASSPTGVHNEQFF
D gene: .
J gene: TRBJ2-1
V gene: TRBV28
clone size: .

CDR3 DNA: TGTGCCAGCAGCTGGGGACTAGCGGGGGAACAAGAGACCCAGTACTTC
CDR3 protein: CASSWGLAGEQETQYF
D gene: TRBD2
J gene: TRBJ2-5
V gene: TRBV5-5
clone size: .

CDR3 DNA: TGTGCCAGCAGTTCACAGGAGCGAGGCCACGAGCAGTACTTC
CDR3 protein: CASSSQERGHEQYF
D gene: .
J gene: TRBJ2-7
V gene: TRBV7-9
clone size: .

CDR3 DNA: TGTGCCAGCTCACCAGACAGCATGAACACTGAAGCTTTCTTT
CDR3 protein: CASSPDSMNTEAFF
D gene: .
J gene: TRBJ1-1
V gene: TRBV18
clone size: .

CDR3 DNA: TGTGCCACCAGCCCTGCCGTCGGTTATAGCAATCAGCCCCAGCATTTT
CDR3 protein: CATSPAVGYSNQPQHF
D gene: .
J gene: TRBJ1-5
V gene: TRBV15
clone size: .

CDR3 DNA: TGTGCCAGTAGCCTGACAGAGCTTCGACATGGCTACACCTTC
CDR3 protein: CASSLTELRHGYTF
D gene: .
J gene: TRBJ1-2
V gene: TRBV19
clone size: .

CDR3 DNA: TGTGCCAGTAGGGACCACAGGGGGCCCGCTTCAAATCAGCCCCAGCATTTT
CDR3 protein: CASRDHRGPASNQPQHF
D gene: TRBD1
J gene: TRBJ1-5
V gene: TRBV19
clone size: .

CDR3 DNA: TGTGCCAGTAGTATACAGGGGCCCCCGAACACCGGGGAGCTGTTTTTT
CDR3 protein: CASSIQGPPNTGELFF
D gene: .
J gene: TRBJ2-2
V gene: TRBV19
clone size: .

CDR3 DNA: TGCGCCAGCAGTGAGACGGGACAGGGGCTACAAGAGACCCAGTACTTC
CDR3 protein: CASSETGQGLQETQYF
D gene: TRBD1
J gene: TRBJ2-5
V gene: TRBV10-2
clone size: .

CDR3 DNA: TGTGCCAGCAGCTTAGGACTAGCGGGGGGGGAGACCCAGTACTTC
CDR3 protein: CASSLGLAGGETQYF
D gene: TRBD2
J gene: TRBJ2-5
V gene: TRBV7-2
clone size: .

CDR3 DNA: TGTGCCAGCAGCTTGGGACTAGCGGAAAATAATGAGCAGTTCTTC
CDR3 protein: CASSLGLAENNEQFF
D gene: TRBD2
J gene: TRBJ2-1
V gene: TRBV7-3
clone size: once

CDR3 DNA: TGTGCCAGCAGCCCCTCGAGGGATAGGTTAGCGCAGTTCTTC
CDR3 protein: CASSPSRDRLAQFF
D gene: .
J gene: TRBJ2-1
V gene: TRBV7-6
clone size: .

CDR3 DNA: TGTTCCAGCAGCTCCCAGGGTCGCGGTGGCGAGCAGTACTTC
CDR3 protein: CSSSSQGRGGEQYF
D gene: .
J gene: TRBJ2-7
V gene: TRBV7-9
clone size: once

CDR3 DNA: TGTGCCAGTAGTATCGGGGAAAAACTGTTTTTT
CDR3 protein: CASSIGEKLFF
D gene: .
J gene: TRBJ1-4
V gene: TRBV19
clone size: .

CDR3 DNA: TGTGCCAGCAGCTCTGTGGGCGGGGGCTCCTACGAGCAGTACTTC
CDR3 protein: CASSSVGGGSYEQYF
D gene: TRBD2
J gene: TRBJ2-7
V gene: TRBV11-2
clone size: .

CDR3 DNA: TGCGCCAGCAGCCAAGAAGTCCAGCGGGGGGCCGCCGGGGAGCTGTTTTTT
CDR3 protein: CASSQEVQRGAAGELFF
D gene: TRBD2
J gene: TRBJ2-2
V gene: TRBV4-1
clone size: .

CDR3 DNA: TGTGCCAGCAGTTCCACCCGGTTCTACGAGCAGTACTTC
CDR3 protein: CASSSTRFYEQYF
D gene: .
J gene: TRBJ2-7
V gene: TRBV2
clone size: once

CDR3 DNA: TGTGCCAGCAGCTGGACCAACAGGGCACAGTTCTTC
CDR3 protein: CASSWTNRAQFF
D gene: .
J gene: TRBJ2-1
V gene: TRBV7-9
clone size: few

CDR3 DNA: TGTGCCAGCAGCCCGAGGGCTCTCCTTAGCACAGATACGCAGTATTTT
CDR3 protein: CASSPRALLSTDTQYF
D gene: .
J gene: TRBJ2-3
V gene: TRBV7-9
clone size: .

CDR3 DNA: TGTGCCAGCGAGGTAGCGGCTAGCACAGATACGCAGTATTTT
CDR3 protein: CASEVAASTDTQYF
D gene: .
J gene: TRBJ2-3
V gene: TRBV6-6
clone size: .

CDR3 DNA: TGCGCCAGCAGCTTGGGACAGGGTCGAAACACTGAAGCTTTCTTT
CDR3 protein: CASSLGQGRNTEAFF
D gene: TRBD1
J gene: TRBJ1-1
V gene: TRBV5-1
clone size: .

CDR3 DNA: TGTGCCAGCAGTGAGACAGGGAGTGATTCACCCCTCCACTTT
CDR3 protein: CASSETGSDSPLHF
D gene: TRBD1
J gene: TRBJ1-6
V gene: TRBV6-1
clone size: few

CDR3 DNA: TGTGCCAGCTCAAAGGCAGGGGATCAGCCCCAGCATTTT
CDR3 protein: CASSKAGDQPQHF
D gene: .
J gene: TRBJ1-5
V gene: TRBV2
clone size: .

CDR3 DNA: TGTGCCAGCAGTCTAGTACAGGGGGCTGGTAATTCACCCCTCCACTTT
CDR3 protein: CASSLVQGAGNSPLHF
D gene: TRBD1
J gene: TRBJ1-6
V gene: TRBV28
clone size: .

CDR3 DNA: TGTGCCAGCAGTGCGGGGGGATACTACGAGCAGTACTTC
CDR3 protein: CASSAGGYYEQYF
D gene: TRBD2
J gene: TRBJ2-7
V gene: TRBV25-1
clone size: .

CDR3 DNA: TGTGCCAGCAGTTACAGGGGGGGAGGAAGGGCCTTTTCAGATACGCAGTATTTT
CDR3 protein: CASSYRGGGRAFSDTQYF
D gene: .
J gene: TRBJ2-3
V gene: TRBV28
clone size: .

CDR3 DNA: TGCAGCGTTGACCGTCCCGATGAGCAGTTCTTC
CDR3 protein: CSVDRPDEQFF
D gene: .
J gene: TRBJ2-1
V gene: TRBV29-1
clone size: .

CDR3 DNA: TGTGCCAGCAGCTTAGAAGCAGGGATTGGCACTGAAGCTTTCTTT
CDR3 protein: CASSLEAGIGTEAFF
D gene: .
J gene: TRBJ1-1
V gene: TRBV7-9
clone size: .

CDR3 DNA: TGTGCCAGCAGCTTAGCAGCGGGAGGTCCCTACGAGCAGTACTTC
CDR3 protein: CASSLAAGGPYEQYF
D gene: TRBD2
J gene: TRBJ2-7
V gene: TRBV7-7
clone size: medium-sized

CDR3 DNA: TGTGCCAGCAGTGAATACCGGGACACCATGCAAGAGACCCAGTACTTC
CDR3 protein: CASSEYRDTMQETQYF
D gene: .
J gene: TRBJ2-5
V gene: TRBV6-1
clone size: .

CDR3 DNA: TGTGCCAGCAGCTTAGCGGGACAGGGGGCCGGGGAGCTGTTTTTT
CDR3 protein: CASSLAGQGAGELFF
D gene: TRBD1
J gene: TRBJ2-2
V gene: TRBV7-2
clone size: once

CDR3 DNA: TGTGCCAGCAGCCTCAACTGGGGCGGGGGCTCTGCTATGGAGACCCAGTACTTC
CDR3 protein: CASSLNWGGGSAMETQYF
D gene: .
J gene: TRBJ2-5
V gene: TRBV7-2
clone size: .

CDR3 DNA: TGTGCCAGCAGCCTCCTTGAGACCCAGTACTTC
CDR3 protein: CASSLLETQYF
D gene: .
J gene: TRBJ2-5
V gene: TRBV28
clone size: .